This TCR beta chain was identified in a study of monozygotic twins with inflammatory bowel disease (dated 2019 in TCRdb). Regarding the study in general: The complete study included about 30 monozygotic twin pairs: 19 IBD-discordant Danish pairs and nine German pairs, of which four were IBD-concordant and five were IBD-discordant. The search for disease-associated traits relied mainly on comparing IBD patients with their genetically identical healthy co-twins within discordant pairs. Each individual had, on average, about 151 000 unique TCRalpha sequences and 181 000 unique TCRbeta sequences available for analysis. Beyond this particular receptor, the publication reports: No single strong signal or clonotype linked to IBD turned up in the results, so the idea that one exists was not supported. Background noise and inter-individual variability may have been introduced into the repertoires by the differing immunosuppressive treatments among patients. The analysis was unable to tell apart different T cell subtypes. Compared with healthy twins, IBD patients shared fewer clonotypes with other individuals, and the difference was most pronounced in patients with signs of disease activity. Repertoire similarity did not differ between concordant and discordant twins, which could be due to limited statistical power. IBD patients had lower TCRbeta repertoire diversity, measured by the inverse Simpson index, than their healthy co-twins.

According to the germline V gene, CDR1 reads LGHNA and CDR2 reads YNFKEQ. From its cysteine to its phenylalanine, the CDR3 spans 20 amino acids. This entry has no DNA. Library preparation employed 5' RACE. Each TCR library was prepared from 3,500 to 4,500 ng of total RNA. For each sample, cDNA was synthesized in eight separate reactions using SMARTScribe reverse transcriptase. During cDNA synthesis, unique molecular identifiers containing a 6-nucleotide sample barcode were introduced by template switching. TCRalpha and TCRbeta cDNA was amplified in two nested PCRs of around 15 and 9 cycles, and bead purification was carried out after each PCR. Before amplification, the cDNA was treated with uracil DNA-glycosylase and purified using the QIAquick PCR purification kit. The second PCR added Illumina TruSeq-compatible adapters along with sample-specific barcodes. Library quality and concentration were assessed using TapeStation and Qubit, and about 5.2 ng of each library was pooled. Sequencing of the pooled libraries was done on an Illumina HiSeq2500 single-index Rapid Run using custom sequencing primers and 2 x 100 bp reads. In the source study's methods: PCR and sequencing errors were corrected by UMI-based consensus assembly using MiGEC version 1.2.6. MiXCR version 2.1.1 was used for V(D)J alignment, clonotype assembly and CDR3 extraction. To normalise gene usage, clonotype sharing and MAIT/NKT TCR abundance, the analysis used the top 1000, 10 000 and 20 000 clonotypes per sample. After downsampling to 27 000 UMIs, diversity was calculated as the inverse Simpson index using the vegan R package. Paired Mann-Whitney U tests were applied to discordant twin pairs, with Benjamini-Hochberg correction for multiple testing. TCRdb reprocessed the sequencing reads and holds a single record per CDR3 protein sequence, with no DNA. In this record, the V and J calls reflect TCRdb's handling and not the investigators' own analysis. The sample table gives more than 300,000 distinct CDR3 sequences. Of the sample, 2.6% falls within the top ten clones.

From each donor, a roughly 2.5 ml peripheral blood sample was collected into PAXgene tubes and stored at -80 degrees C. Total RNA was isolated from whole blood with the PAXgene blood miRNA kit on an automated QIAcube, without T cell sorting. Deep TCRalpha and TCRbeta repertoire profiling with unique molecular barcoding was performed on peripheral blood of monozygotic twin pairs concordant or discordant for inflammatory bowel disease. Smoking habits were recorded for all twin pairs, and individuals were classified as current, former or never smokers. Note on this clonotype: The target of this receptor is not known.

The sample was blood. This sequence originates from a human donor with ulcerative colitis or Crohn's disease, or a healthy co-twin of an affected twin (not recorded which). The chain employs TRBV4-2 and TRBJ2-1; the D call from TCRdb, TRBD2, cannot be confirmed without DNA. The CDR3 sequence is CASSQEGQARFFSTYNEQFF.